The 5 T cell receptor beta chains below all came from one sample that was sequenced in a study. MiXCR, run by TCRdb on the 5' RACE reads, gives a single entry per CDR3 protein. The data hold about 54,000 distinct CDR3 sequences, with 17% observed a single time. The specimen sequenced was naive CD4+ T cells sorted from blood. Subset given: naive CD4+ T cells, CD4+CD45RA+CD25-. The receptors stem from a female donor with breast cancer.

The CDR3 loop is CASILDRGVPAEQYF. The DNA of the CDR3 is TGTGCCAGCATACTGGACAGGGGGGTCCCCGCCGAGCAGTACTTC. The V and J genes are TRBV6-1 and TRBJ2-7; 10 bases are shared with TRBD1. The CDR3 spans 15 residues. Per the germline V gene, CDR1 is MNHNS and CDR2 is SASEGT. V trimming: 7 bases; J trimming: 6 bases; junction bases outside the gene matches: 12.

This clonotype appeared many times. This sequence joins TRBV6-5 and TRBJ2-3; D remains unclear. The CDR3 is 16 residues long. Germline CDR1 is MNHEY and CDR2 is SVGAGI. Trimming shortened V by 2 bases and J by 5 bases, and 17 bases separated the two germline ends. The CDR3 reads CASSYPWRLVIDTQYF. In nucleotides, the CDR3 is TGTGCCAGCAGTTACCCCTGGCGGTTGGTGATAGATACGCAGTATTTT.

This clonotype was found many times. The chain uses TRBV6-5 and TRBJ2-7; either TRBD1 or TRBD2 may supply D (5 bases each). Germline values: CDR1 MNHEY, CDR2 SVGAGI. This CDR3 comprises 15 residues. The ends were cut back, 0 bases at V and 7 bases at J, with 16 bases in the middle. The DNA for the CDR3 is TGTGCCAGCAGTTACTCGGCTCGAGGGGCGAGGGAGCAGTACTTC. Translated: CASSYSARGAREQYF.

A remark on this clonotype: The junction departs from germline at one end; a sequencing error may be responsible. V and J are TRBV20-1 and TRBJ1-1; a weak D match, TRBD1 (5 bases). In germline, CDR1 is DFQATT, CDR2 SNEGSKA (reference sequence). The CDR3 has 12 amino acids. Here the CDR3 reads CSARRDGNEACF. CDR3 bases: TGCAGTGCTAGACGGGACGGAAATGAAGCTTGCTTT.

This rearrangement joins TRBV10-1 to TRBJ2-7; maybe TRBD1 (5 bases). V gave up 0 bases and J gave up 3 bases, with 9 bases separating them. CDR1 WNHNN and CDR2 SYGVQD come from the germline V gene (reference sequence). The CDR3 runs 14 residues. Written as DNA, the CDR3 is TGCGCCAGCAGTGAGTCTCAGGGTCGCTACGAGCAGTACTTC. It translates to CASSESQGRYEQYF.